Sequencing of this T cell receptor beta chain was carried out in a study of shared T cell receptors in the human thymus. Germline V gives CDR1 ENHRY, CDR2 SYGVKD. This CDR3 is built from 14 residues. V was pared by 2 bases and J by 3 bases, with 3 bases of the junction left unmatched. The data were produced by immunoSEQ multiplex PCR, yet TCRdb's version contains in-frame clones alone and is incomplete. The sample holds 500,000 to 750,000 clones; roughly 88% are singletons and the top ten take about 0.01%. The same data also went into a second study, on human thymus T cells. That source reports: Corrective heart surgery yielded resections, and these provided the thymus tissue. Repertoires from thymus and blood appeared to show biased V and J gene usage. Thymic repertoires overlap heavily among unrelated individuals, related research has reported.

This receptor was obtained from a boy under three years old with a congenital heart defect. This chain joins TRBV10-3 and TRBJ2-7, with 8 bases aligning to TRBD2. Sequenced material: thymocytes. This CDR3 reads CAISEEREFYEQYF. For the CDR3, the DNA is TGTGCCATCAGTGAGGAGCGGGAGTTCTACGAGCAGTACTTC.